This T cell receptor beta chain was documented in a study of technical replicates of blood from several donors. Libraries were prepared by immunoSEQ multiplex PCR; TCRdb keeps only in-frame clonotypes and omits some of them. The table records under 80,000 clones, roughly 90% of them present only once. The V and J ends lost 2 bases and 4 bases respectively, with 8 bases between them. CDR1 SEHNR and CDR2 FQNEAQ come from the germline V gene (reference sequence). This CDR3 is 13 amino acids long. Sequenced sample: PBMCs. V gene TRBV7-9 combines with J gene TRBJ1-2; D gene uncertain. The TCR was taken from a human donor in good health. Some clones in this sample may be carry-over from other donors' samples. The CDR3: CASSLTPSYGYTF. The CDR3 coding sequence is TGTGCCAGCAGCTTAACGCCTAGCTATGGCTACACCTTC.